This TCR beta chain stems from a study of post-analysis software for immune sequencing data. For the study at large: Clinical courses comprised relapsing-remitting, secondary progressive and progressive-relapsing multiple sclerosis. Study-level findings and limits: Normalized Chao1 diversity was significantly reduced in patients versus controls.

Sequencing libraries made from TCR beta cDNA carried unique molecular identifiers. Roughly 0.5 million cDNA molecules were obtained from roughly 1.1 to 9.2 million T cells. TCRdb fed the PCR reads into MiXCR, producing one record per CDR3 protein. Among 750,000 to 950,000 distinct CDR3 sequences, 46% were seen once, and the ten largest hold around 4.7%. With regard to this clonotype: What it recognizes is unknown.

Sample: blood. The TCR sequence derives from a girl aged 10-17 years with multiple sclerosis.

The CDR3 DNA reads as TGTGCCATCAGGATCCCAGGGGGCGCCGGCAATGAGCAGTTCTTC. This translates into CAIRIPGGAGNEQFF. This sequence joins TRBV10-3 and TRBJ2-1, with 8 bases aligning to TRBD1. Germline CDR1 ENHRY, CDR2 SYGVKD. Trimming took 6 bases from V and 6 from J; bases not matched to a gene: 10. This CDR3 spans 15 amino acids.